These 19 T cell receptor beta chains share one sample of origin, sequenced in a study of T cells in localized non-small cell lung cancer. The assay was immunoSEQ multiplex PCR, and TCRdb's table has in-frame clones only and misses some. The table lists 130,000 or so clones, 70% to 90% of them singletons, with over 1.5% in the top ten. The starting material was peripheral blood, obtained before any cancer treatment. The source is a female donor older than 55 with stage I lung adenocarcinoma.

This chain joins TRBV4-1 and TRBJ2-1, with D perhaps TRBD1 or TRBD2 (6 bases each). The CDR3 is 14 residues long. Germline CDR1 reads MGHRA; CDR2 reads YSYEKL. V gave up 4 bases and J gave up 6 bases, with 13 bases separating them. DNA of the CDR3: TGCGCCAGCAGCCTTTCGCCGGGGGCCAATGAGCAGTTCTTC. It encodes CASSLSPGANEQFF.

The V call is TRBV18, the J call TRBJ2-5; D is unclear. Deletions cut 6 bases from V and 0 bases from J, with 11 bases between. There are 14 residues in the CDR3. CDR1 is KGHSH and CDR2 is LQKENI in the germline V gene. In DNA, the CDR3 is TGTGCCAGCTCCCGTGGAAAGTACCAAGAGACCCAGTACTTC. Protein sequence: CASSRGKYQETQYF.

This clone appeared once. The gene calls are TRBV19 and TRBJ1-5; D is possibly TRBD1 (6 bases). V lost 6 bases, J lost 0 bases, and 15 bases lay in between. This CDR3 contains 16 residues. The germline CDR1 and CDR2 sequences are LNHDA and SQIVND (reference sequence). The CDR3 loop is CASRVSGVNSNQPQHF. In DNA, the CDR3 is TGTGCCAGTAGGGTTTCAGGGGTTAATAGCAATCAGCCCCAGCATTTT.

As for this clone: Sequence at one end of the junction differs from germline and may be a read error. CDR3 sequence: CASRVKRASHNEQFF. CDR3 coding DNA: TGTGCCAGCAGGGTGAAGCGGGCCTCCCACAATGAGCAGTTCTTC. The chain uses TRBV2 and TRBJ2-1; a weak D match, TRBD2 (6 bases). The CDR3 is 15 residues long. Per the germline V gene, CDR1 is SNHLY and CDR2 is FYNNEI. The entire variable domain, with the rest obtained from reference TRBV2 and TRBJ2-1, is as follows: EPEVTQTPSHQVTQMGQEVILRCVPISNHLYFYWYRQILGQKVEFLVSFYNNEISEKSEIFDDQFSVERPDGSNFTLKIRSTKLEDSAMYFCASRVKRASHNEQFFGPGTRLTVL.

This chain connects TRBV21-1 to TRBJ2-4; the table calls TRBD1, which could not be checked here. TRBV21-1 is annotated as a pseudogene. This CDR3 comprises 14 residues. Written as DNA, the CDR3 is TGTGCCAGCGACAGGGGGCTGGACAAAAACATTCAGTACTTC. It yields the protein CASDRGLDKNIQYF.

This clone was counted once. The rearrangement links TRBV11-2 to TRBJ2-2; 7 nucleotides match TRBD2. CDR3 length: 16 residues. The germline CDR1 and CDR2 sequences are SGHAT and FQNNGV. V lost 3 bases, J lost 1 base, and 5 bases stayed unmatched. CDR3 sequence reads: CASSFIASGNTGELFF. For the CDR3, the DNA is TGTGCCAGCAGCTTTATTGCTAGCGGGAACACCGGGGAGCTGTTTTTT.

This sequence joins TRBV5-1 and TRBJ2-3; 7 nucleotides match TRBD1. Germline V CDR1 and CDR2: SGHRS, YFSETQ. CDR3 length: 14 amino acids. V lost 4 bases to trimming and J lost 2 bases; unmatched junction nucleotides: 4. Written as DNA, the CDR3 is TGCGCCAGCAGCGCGACAGGGCACACAGATACGCAGTATTTT. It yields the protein CASSATGHTDTQYF.

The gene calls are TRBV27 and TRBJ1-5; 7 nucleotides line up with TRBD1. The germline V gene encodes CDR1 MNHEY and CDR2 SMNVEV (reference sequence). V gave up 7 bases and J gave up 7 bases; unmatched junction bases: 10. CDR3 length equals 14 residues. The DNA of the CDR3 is TGTGCCAGCAACCGAGGGGGCGCCGGGCAGCCCCAGCATTTT. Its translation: CASNRGGAGQPQHF.

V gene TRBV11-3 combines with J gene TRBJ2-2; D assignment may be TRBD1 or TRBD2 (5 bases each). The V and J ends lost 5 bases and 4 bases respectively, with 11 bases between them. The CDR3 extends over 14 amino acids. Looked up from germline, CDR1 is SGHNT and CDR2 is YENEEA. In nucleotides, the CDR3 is TGTGCCAGCAGCCCGGGACCCTCCACCGGGGAGCTGTTTTTT. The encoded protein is CASSPGPSTGELFF.

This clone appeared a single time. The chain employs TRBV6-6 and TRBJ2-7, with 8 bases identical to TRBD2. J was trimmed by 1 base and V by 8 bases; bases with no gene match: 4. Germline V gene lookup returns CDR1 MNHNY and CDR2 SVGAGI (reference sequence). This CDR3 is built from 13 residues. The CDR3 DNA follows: TGTGCCAGCTGGACTAGCACTTCCTACGAGCAGTACTTC. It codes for CASWTSTSYEQYF.

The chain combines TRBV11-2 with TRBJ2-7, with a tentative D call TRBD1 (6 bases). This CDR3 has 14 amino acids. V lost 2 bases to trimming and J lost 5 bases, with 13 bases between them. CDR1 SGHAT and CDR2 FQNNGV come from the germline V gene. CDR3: CASSLRTVSNEQYF. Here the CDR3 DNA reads TGTGCCAGCAGCTTAAGGACAGTTTCCAACGAGCAGTACTTC.

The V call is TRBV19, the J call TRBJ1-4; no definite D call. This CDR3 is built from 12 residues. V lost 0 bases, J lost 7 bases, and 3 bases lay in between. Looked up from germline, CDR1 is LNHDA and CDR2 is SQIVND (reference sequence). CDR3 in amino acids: CASSIDSEKLFF. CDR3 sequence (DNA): TGTGCCAGTAGTATAGATTCTGAAAAACTGTTTTTT.

The CDR3 region is CSGRDRSSGNTIYF. CDR3 in DNA: TGCAGCGGAAGAGACAGAAGCTCTGGAAACACCATATATTTT. J is TRBJ1-3 and V is TRBV29-1, with a possible D match to TRBD1 (5 bases). V lost 7 bases, J lost 0 bases, and 13 bases lay in between. The CDR3 runs 14 residues. CDR1 SQVTM and CDR2 ANQGSEA come from the germline V gene.

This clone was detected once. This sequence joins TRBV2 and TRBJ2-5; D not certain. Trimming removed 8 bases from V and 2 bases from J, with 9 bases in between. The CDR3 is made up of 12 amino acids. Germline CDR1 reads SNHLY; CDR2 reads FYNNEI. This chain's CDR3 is CASLLKQETQYF. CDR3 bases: TGTGCCAGCTTGCTCAAACAAGAGACCCAGTACTTC.

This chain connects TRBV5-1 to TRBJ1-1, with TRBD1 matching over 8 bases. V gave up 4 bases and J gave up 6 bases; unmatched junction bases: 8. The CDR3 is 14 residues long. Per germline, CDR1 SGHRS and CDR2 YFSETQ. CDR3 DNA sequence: TGCGCCAGCAGCAGCGACAGGGGTTTCGCTGAAGCTTTCTTT. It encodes CASSSDRGFAEAFF.

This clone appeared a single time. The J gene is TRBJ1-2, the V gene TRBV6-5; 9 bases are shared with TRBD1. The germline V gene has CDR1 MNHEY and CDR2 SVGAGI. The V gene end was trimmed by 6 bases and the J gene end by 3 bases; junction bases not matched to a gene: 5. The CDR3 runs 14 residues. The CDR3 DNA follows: TGTGCCAGCAGGGGGACAGGGTTAGACTATGGCTACACCTTC. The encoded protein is CASRGTGLDYGYTF.

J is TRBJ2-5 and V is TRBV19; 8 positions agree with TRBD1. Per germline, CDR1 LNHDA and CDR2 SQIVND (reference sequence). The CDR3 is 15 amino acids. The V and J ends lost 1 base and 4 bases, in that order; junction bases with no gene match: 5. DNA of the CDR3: TGTGCCAGTAGTATAGGCCCCCAGGGGGCAGAGACCCAGTACTTC. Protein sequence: CASSIGPQGAETQYF.

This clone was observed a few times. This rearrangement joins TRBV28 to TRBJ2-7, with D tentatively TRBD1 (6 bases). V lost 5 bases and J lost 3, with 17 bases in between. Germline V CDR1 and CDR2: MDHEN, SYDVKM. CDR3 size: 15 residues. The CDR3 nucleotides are TGTGCCAGCAGTGGGTCTGGGACAAGGCTCTACGAGCAGTACTTC. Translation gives CASSGSGTRLYEQYF.

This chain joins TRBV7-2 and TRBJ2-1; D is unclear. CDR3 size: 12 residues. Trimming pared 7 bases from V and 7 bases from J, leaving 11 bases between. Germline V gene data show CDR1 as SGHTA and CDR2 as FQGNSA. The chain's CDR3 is CASTLYRNEQFF. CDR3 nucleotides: TGTGCCAGCACTCTTTATCGGAATGAGCAGTTCTTC. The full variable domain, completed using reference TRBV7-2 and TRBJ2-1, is GAGVSQSPSNKVTEKGKDVELRCDPISGHTALYWYRQSLGQGLEFLIYFQGNSAPDKSGLPSDRFSAERTGGSVSTLTIQRTQQEDSAVYLCASTLYRNEQFFGPGTRLTVL.